The rows below give T cell receptor beta chains drawn from one sample of a study of Ad26.COV2.S vaccination and SARS-CoV-2 variants. Using immunoSEQ multiplex PCR, the repertoire was profiled, and TCRdb retains in-frame clones only, with some absent. Of under 150,000 clones listed, 70% to 90% are singletons. Sequencing was performed on peripheral blood, taken after recovery from COVID-19. The source of these receptors is a human donor who had recovered from COVID-19. Each CDR3 is given without its conserved first and last residue. The order of the fields is V gene, CDR3 protein.

TRBV24-1 | ATSDASGELF
TRBV28 | ASSPGQFEVGGYT
TRBV29-1 | SVDPTGGGTEAF
TRBV4-1 | ASSQDSQGKDEQY
TRBV2 | ASSWGHTLNEKLF
TRBV14 | ASSHIRPGATGELF
TRBV7-9 | ASSSLAGSETQY
TRBV24-1 | ATRGQREPYEQY
TRBV4-1 | ASSHAGQGDYEQY
TRBV10-3 | AISDTGRIGYEQY
TRBV3-1/TRBV3-2 | ASSQDWRYEQY
TRBV5-5 | ASSLGGALNIQY
TRBV28 | ASRFISSGYT
TRBV21-1 | AVKPISCAQH
TRBV5-6 | ASSLGPRGWVTEAF
TRBV27 | ASSLTGDSYGYT
TRBV5-4 | ASSLDSGNTEAF
TRBV5-8 | ASSGSRNTGELF
TRBV28 | ALNSRDRRTDTQY
TRBV9 | ASSVSSAGRTDTQY
TRBV11-2 | ASSLETGGREKLF
TRBV4-3 | ASSQYKGANSPLH
TRBV28 | ASTNRGTSSYEQY
TRBV3-1/TRBV3-2 | ASSQSDTEAF
TRBV28 | ASSINRENTEAF
TRBV2 | ASGRGGGSYNEQF
TRBV19 | ASSATRADRPFYNEQF
TRBV5-1 | ASSLKDRLNYGYT
TRBV18 | ASSPYGTEELF
TRBV15 | ATSSSGGAYEQY
TRBV5-1 | ASSLGRGRTMYEQF
TRBV14 | ASSLTGDYGYT
TRBV7-2 | ASSFVSTPTTDTQY
TRBV7-9 | ASSLGAGAEKLF
TRBV5-6 | ASSLAGPYSNQPQH
TRBV12-3/TRBV12-4 | ASSLTHEQF
TRBV15 | ATSSVGTDTQY